This T cell receptor (beta chain) was captured in a study of shared clonotypes between healthy human individuals. CD45RO negativity and positive selection for CCR7 defined naive CD8 cells, a population that excluded terminally differentiated effector memory CD45RA+ cells. This clone was observed a handful of times. CDR1 is SEHNR, CDR2 FQNEAQ, per germline (reference sequence). The V gene lost 4 bases and the J gene lost 3 bases, with 7 bases spanning the gap. The CDR3 totals 12 residues. Sequencing was performed with immunoSEQ multiplex PCR; in TCRdb, only in-frame clones are kept and a portion is missing. Among about 590,000 clones, nearly 97% were seen once, and the ten largest hold around 0.097%.

This rearrangement joins TRBV7-9 to TRBJ2-7, with D unclear. This clonotype originated in a woman younger than 45 in good health. The material sequenced was naive CD8+ T cells sorted from blood. CDR3 residues: CASSSWGYEQYF. The CDR3 coding sequence is TGTGCCAGCAGCTCCTGGGGCTACGAGCAGTACTTC.